Listed here are 27 T cell receptor beta chains from one sample, sequenced in a study of T cell responses to AZD1222 COVID-19 vaccine (dated by TCRdb to the early 2020s). The sample's time point label, decoded: about 28 days (+/-7) after the second vaccine dose. Preparation of the library involved the immunoSEQ multiplex PCR assay. As stored in TCRdb, this immuneACCESS dataset retains in-frame rearrangements with V and J assigned. A fraction of the clones does not appear; measured against another copy, unresolved V genes explain less than half of the discrepancy, and the remainder lacks a known reason. Counted in this sample were about 130,000 clones; around 89% of them appeared once. Roughly a tenth of the sample is held by the ten biggest clonotypes. The sequencing used peripheral blood, collected 28 days after the second AZD1222 dose. The receptors derive from an adult who received the AZD1222 COVID-19 vaccine.

The chain has TRBV15 and TRBJ2-3; tentative D call: TRBD1 (5 bases). CDR1 is LNHNV, CDR2 YYDKDF, per germline (reference sequence). The germline V and J ends were trimmed by 7 bases and 2 bases, with 7 bases remaining between them. CDR3 length: 12 amino acids. CDR3 in amino acids: CATTRATDTQYF. As DNA, the CDR3 is TGTGCCACCACCAGGGCCACAGATACGCAGTATTTT.

This chain joins TRBV2 and TRBJ1-5; 8 positions agree with TRBD1. Looked up from germline, CDR1 is SNHLY and CDR2 is FYNNEI. The ends lost 7 bases at V and 1 base at J; junction bases unmatched: 6. The CDR3 has 15 residues. This chain's CDR3 is CASMADRGSNQPQHF. CDR3 sequence (DNA): TGTGCCAGCATGGCAGACAGGGGAAGCAATCAGCCCCAGCATTTT.

This chain joins TRBV7-2 and TRBJ2-7; D is possibly TRBD1 or TRBD2 (5 bases each). V gave up 5 bases and J gave up 3 bases, with 14 bases separating them. CDR3 length: 14 residues. Germline assignment: CDR1 SGHTA and CDR2 FQGNSA. The CDR3 spells CASSPGAGGYEQYF. CDR3 coding DNA: TGTGCCAGCAGCCCCGGGGCAGGAGGCTACGAGCAGTACTTC.

This clone was picked up a small number of times. This rearrangement joins TRBV30 to TRBJ2-7; no firm D call. The CDR3 has 14 residues. Trimming shortened V by 3 bases and J by 6 bases, and 18 bases separated the two germline ends. CDR1 and CDR2 from the germline V gene are GTSNPN and SVGIG (reference sequence). The CDR3 nucleotides are TGTGCCTGGAGAGCCGCAGGATTCCGGGTCGAGCAGTACTTC. Its protein product is CAWRAAGFRVEQYF.

The chain has TRBV5-4 and TRBJ2-1; D unclear. The germline V and J ends were trimmed by 4 bases and 0 bases, with 8 bases remaining between them. Germline values: CDR1 SGHNT, CDR2 YYREEE (reference sequence). CDR3 length: 14 residues. The CDR3 DNA is TGTGCCAGCAGCCCAAGGAACTCCTACAATGAGCAGTTCTTC. This translates into CASSPRNSYNEQFF.

The rearrangement uses TRBV6-2 or TRBV6-3 and TRBJ1-1; no reliable D call. This CDR3 has 14 residues. Trimming shortened V by 0 bases and J by 10 bases, and 15 bases separated the two germline ends. Looked up from germline, CDR1 is MNHEY and CDR2 is SVGEGT. CDR3 sequence: CASSYSGGRFGAFF. DNA for the CDR3: TGTGCCAGCAGTTACTCGGGCGGGAGGTTTGGAGCTTTCTTT.

This sequence joins TRBV6-5 and TRBJ1-1, with 7 bases lining up with TRBD1. Germline CDR1 reads MNHEY; CDR2 reads SVGAGI. This CDR3 spans 14 amino acids. V was pared by 4 bases and J by 4 bases, with 6 bases of the junction left unmatched. CDR3 amino acids: CASSSTTGATEAFF. The CDR3 DNA is TGTGCCAGCAGTTCGACAACAGGGGCCACTGAAGCTTTCTTT.

V is TRBV3-1 (or the pseudogene TRBV3-2) and J is TRBJ1-2, with D possibly being TRBD1 (5 bases). Germline values: CDR1 LGHDT, CDR2 YNNKEL (reference sequence). CDR3 length equals 14 residues. Between the trimmed V and J ends, which lost 0 bases and 7 bases, there was a span of 12 bases. CDR3 nucleotide sequence: TGTGCCAGCAGCCAAGAGGAAGGGGTCGGTGGCTACACCTTC. Encoded protein: CASSQEEGVGGYTF.

This clone was picked up many times. This chain joins TRBV6-5 and TRBJ1-6; 7 bases agree with TRBD1. The CDR3 spans 14 residues. Per the germline V gene, CDR1 is MNHEY and CDR2 is SVGAGI. Trimming at V came to 8 bases and at J to 14 bases, leaving 15 bases not matched to a gene. CDR3 sequence (DNA): TGTGCCAGCGCACTTGGGACAGCCCGTGGGACCCTCCACTTT. As protein: CASALGTARGTLHF.

The rearrangement uses TRBV3-1 (or the pseudogene TRBV3-2) and TRBJ1-2; D may be TRBD1 (6 bases). CDR1 is LGHDT, CDR2 YNNKEL, per germline (reference sequence). V dropped 4 bases and J dropped 5 bases, with 14 bases sitting between them. The CDR3 has 14 residues. CDR3 protein: CASSPLGGGYGYTF. DNA of the CDR3: TGTGCCAGCAGCCCCCTAGGGGGTGGGTATGGCTACACCTTC.

The chain has TRBV7-3 and TRBJ1-5; D is ambiguous. Germline CDR1 is SGHTA and CDR2 is FQGTGA. CDR3 length: 13 residues. V was shortened by 3 bases and J by 7 bases, with 10 bases between the two germline ends. DNA of the CDR3: TGTGCCAGCAGCTTTGGCTTCGGGCAGCCCCAGCATTTT. Its protein product is CASSFGFGQPQHF.

This rearrangement joins TRBV12-3 or TRBV12-4 to TRBJ1-1, with D maybe TRBD1 (6 bases). V lost 10 bases and J lost 0, with 12 bases in between. The CDR3 totals 13 residues. The CDR3 bases are TGTGCCACCTCAGGACAGTTGAACACTGAAGCTTTCTTT. It is translated as CATSGQLNTEAFF.

The genes are TRBV5-1 and TRBJ1-2, with TRBD1 identical over 10 bases. The V and J ends lost 0 bases and 4 bases, in that order; junction bases with no gene match: 6. Germline CDR1 is SGHRS and CDR2 is YFSETQ. The CDR3 has 16 residues. DNA of the CDR3: TGCGCCAGCAGCTTGGGGGCGACAGGGGGCGGCTATGGCTACACCTTC. It encodes CASSLGATGGGYGYTF.

The chain has TRBV30 and TRBJ1-1; 8 bases are a match to TRBD1. The length of the CDR3 is 14 residues. Germline V gene data show CDR1 as GTSNPN and CDR2 as SVGIG (reference sequence). Trimming cost V 4 bases and J 3 bases; bases outside gene matches: 7. CDR3 sequence reads: CAWKAGGRYTEAFF. The CDR3 coding sequence is TGTGCCTGGAAGGCAGGGGGCAGGTACACTGAAGCTTTCTTT.

This chain joins TRBV6-4 and TRBJ2-7, with D unresolved. The CDR3 is 14 residues long. V lost 4 bases, J lost 2 bases, and 12 bases lay in between. The germline CDR1 and CDR2 sequences are MRHNA and SNTAGT. CDR3 DNA: TGTGCCAGCAGTGGTCGGACCGCTCCCTACGAGCAGTACTTC. Translation: CASSGRTAPYEQYF.

The rearrangement joins TRBV19 to TRBJ1-4; tentatively, D is TRBD1 (6 bases). Germline CDR1 and CDR2: LNHDA and SQIVND (reference sequence). V dropped 1 base and J dropped 7 bases, with 13 bases sitting between them. The CDR3 loop spans 15 amino acids. The chain's CDR3 is CASSIVPGVIEKLFF. In nucleotides, the CDR3 is TGTGCCAGTAGTATAGTTCCAGGGGTGATTGAAAAACTGTTTTTT. Filled out from reference TRBV19 and TRBJ1-4, the complete variable domain reads DGGITQSPKYLFRKEGQNVTLSCEQNLNHDAMYWYRQDPGQGLRLIYYSQIVNDFQKGDIAEGYSVSREKKESFPLTVTSAQKNPTAFYLCASSIVPGVIEKLFFGSGTQLSVL.

In its sample, this clone was seen once. The rearrangement uses TRBV7-2 and TRBJ2-3, with D hard to call. Germline CDR1 is SGHTA and CDR2 is FQGNSA. This CDR3 comprises 12 residues. Trimming took off 6 bases at V and 7 bases at J, with 11 bases between the two ends. The CDR3 DNA reads TGTGCCAGCAGTCAGAGAGGAAATACGCAGTATTTT. Translating gives CASSQRGNTQYF.

The chain is built from TRBV29-1 and TRBJ1-5; TRBD1 matches at 7 bases. The CDR3 length is 14 residues. V trimming: 4 bases; J trimming: 3 bases; junction bases outside the gene matches: 6. Germline V CDR1 and CDR2: SQVTM, ANQGSEA. The DNA of the CDR3 is TGCAGCGTTGCTGAGGGGGCGGCCAATCAGCCCCAGCATTTT. Protein product: CSVAEGAANQPQHF.

The chain carries TRBV12-3 or TRBV12-4 and TRBJ2-5; D possibly corresponds to TRBD2 (5 bases). The CDR3 consists of 13 residues. Trimming left V 3 bases short and J 9 bases short, with 14 bases between. The CDR3 DNA follows: TGTGCCAGCAGTTTCGGGCCGACCGGGGCCCAGTACTTC. Its translation is CASSFGPTGAQYF.

The CDR3 here is CASSLNGGATNEKLFF. CDR3 sequence (DNA): TGTGCCAGCAGCTTAAACGGGGGCGCAACTAATGAAAAACTGTTTTTT. The V gene is TRBV7-2, the J gene TRBJ1-4; D possibly corresponds to TRBD1 (6 bases). Germline assignment: CDR1 SGHTA and CDR2 FQGNSA. Trimming stripped 2 bases from V and 0 bases from J, with 10 bases between. The length of the CDR3 is 16 residues. The complete variable domain, with remaining parts taken from reference TRBV7-2 and TRBJ1-4, reads GAGVSQSPSNKVTEKGKDVELRCDPISGHTALYWYRQSLGQGLEFLIYFQGNSAPDKSGLPSDRFSAERTGGSVSTLTIQRTQQEDSAVYLCASSLNGGATNEKLFFGSGTQLSVL.

The V gene is TRBV5-6, the J gene TRBJ1-2; D gene ambiguous. Deletions cut 2 bases from V and 4 bases from J, with 3 bases between. The CDR3 contains 11 residues. The germline CDR1 and CDR2 sequences are SGHDT and YYEEEE. The CDR3 bases are TGTGCCAGCAGCTTAGGCTATGGCTACACCTTC. Translating it yields CASSLGYGYTF. Looking up the rest from reference TRBV5-6 and TRBJ1-2 gives the full variable domain: DAGVTQSPTHLIKTRGQQVTLRCSPKSGHDTVSWYQQALGQGPQFIFQYYEEEERQRGNFPDRFSGHQFPNYSSELNVNALLLGDSALYLCASSLGYGYTFGSGTRLTVV.

The chain carries TRBV6-6 and TRBJ1-6; 9 nucleotides line up with TRBD1. Germline V gene sequence: CDR1 MNHNY, CDR2 SVGAGI (reference sequence). V was clipped by 5 bases and J by 0 bases; unmatched bases: 5. This CDR3 has 17 amino acids. CDR3 protein: CASSRGQGSSYNSPLHF. In DNA, the CDR3 is TGTGCCAGCAGTCGGGGACAGGGCAGCTCCTATAATTCACCCCTCCACTTT.

The chain is built from TRBV12-5 and TRBJ1-1; D perhaps matches TRBD1 (5 bases). Trimming pared 0 bases from V and 11 bases from J, leaving 19 bases between. CDR1 LGHNT and CDR2 FRNRAP come from the germline V gene. This CDR3 region has 15 residues. CDR3 sequence: CASGLVTKGPGQAFF. The CDR3 DNA reads TGTGCTAGTGGTTTGGTAACGAAGGGCCCGGGGCAGGCTTTCTTT.

The V call is TRBV29-1, the J call TRBJ2-3; D is possibly TRBD2 (6 bases). V gave up 6 bases and J gave up 3 bases, with 7 bases separating them. The CDR3 spans 11 residues. Germline V CDR1 and CDR2: SQVTM, ANQGSEA. The CDR3 loop reads CSVGLTDTQYF. For the CDR3, the DNA is TGCAGCGTAGGACTAACAGATACGCAGTATTTT.

This sequence joins TRBV11-2 and TRBJ2-1; the D gene is possibly TRBD2 (6 bases). Germline loops: CDR1 SGHAT, CDR2 FQNNGV. The CDR3 is made up of 15 amino acids. V was cut by 5 bases and J by 6 bases, with 17 bases left in between. The CDR3 DNA is TGTGCCAGCAGCCTCGATCGGGAGAAGGGCAATGAGCAGTTCTTC. Translated, it gives CASSLDREKGNEQFF. The full variable domain, its missing parts supplied by reference TRBV11-2 and TRBJ2-1, is EAGVAQSPRYKIIEKRQSVAFWCNPISGHATLYWYQQILGQGPKLLIQFQNNGVVDDSQLPKDRFSAERLKGVDSTLKIQPAKLEDSAVYLCASSLDREKGNEQFFGPGTRLTVL.

This clone was found a few times. V usage is TRBV7-9 and J usage is TRBJ1-1; TRBD1 might be the D (5 bases). Deletions cut 1 base from V and 4 bases from J, with 16 bases between. This CDR3 spans 16 amino acids. CDR1 SEHNR and CDR2 FQNEAQ come from the germline V gene (reference sequence). CDR3 region: CASSLGKVGVSTEAFF. The CDR3 DNA sequence: TGTGCCAGCAGCTTAGGGAAGGTGGGGGTGAGCACTGAAGCTTTCTTT. The full variable domain, with the rest looked up from reference TRBV7-9 and TRBJ1-1, is DTGVSQNPRHKITKRGQNVTFRCDPISEHNRLYWYRQTLGQGPEFLTYFQNEAQLEKSRLLSDRFSAERPKGSFSTLEIQRTEQGDSAMYLCASSLGKVGVSTEAFFGQGTRLTVV.

CDR3 sequence: CASSLYLRGGEQFF. The CDR3 DNA is TGTGCCAGCAGCTTGTACCTACGCGGCGGTGAGCAGTTCTTC. The gene calls are TRBV5-4 and TRBJ2-1, with no clear D. The CDR3 consists of 14 residues. Germline CDR1 and CDR2: SGHNT and YYREEE (reference sequence). Trimming took 1 base from V and 9 from J, leaving 14 bases between them.